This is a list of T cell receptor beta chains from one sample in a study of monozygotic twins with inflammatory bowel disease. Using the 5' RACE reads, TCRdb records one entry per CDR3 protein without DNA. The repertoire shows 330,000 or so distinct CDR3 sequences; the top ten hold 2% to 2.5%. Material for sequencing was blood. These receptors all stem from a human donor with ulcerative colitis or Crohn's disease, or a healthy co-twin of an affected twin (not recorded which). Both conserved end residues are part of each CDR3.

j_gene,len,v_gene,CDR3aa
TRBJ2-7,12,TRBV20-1,CSVSGTSYEQYF
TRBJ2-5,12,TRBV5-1,CASSLAGETQYF
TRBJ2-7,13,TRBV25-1,CASTRPGGHEQYF
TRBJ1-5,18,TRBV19,CASSMRGGEQGNFQPQHF
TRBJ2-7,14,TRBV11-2,CASSRQGVSYEQYF
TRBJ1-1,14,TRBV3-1,CASTPGGVNTEAFF
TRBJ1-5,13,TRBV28,CASSSPGTLVQHF
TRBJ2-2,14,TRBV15,CATSGAFNTGDLFF
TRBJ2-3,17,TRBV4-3,CASSQHLAGGGRDTQYF
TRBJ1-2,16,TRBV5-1,CASSLVSGTVGYGYTF
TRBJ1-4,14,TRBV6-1,CASSLVRDDEKLFF
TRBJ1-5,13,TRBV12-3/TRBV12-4,CASSKSPWQPQHF
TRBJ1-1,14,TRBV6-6,CASSHLQGNTEAFF
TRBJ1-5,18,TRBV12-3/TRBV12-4,CASKRFELGTDSNQPQHF
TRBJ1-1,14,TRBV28,CASKGQVLNTEAFF
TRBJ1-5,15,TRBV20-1,CSARGGQGLNQPQHF
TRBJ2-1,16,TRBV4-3,CASSQASPSPYNEQFF
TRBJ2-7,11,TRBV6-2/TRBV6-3,CAISRGYEQYF
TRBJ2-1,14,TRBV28,CASNVAGDKNEQFF
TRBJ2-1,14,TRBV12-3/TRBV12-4,CASSPGTGFNEQFF
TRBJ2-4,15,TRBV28,CASSSNGQGLNIQYF
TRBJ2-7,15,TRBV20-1,CSARPRGGSGYEQYF
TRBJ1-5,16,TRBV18,CASSPGQVGSNQPQHF
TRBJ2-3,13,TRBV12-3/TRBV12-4,CASSLTRTDTQYF
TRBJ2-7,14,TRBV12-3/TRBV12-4,CASSPRPPSYEQYF
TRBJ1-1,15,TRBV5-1,CASSLAGLEGTEAFF
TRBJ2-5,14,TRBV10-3,CATWGVDVGETQYF
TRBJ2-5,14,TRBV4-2,CASSRQTRAETQYF
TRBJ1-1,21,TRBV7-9,CASSLVGEWGRLNVTNTEAFF
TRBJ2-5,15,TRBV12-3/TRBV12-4,CASRLWTGVQETQYF
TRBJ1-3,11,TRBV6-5,CASNSGNTIYF
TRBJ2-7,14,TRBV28,CASSLTGDSYEQYF
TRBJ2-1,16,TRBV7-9,CASSLQGQVKYNEQFF
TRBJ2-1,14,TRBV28,CATYTDPSVNEQFF
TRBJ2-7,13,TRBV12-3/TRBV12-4,CASSLVFGSEQYF
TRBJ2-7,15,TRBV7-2,CASSDRDRASVEQYF
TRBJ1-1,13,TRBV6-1,CASGTAQNTEAFF
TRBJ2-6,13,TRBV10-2,CASSEAGANVLTF
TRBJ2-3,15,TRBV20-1,CSAFPPDHNTDTQYF
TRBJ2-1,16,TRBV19,CASSTAGTGPYNEQFF
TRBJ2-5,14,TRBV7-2,CASSFSSGSETQYF
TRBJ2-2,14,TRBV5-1,CASSFGLVSGELFF
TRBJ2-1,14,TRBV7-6,CASSLQRGYNEQFF
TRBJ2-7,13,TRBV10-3,CAISETGVSEQYF
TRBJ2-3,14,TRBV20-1,CSARVPAGGDTQYF
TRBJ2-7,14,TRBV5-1,CASSLGRPGYEQYF
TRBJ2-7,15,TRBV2,CASNPQRNVAYEQYF
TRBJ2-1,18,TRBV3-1,CASSQDGRGGFSYNEQFF
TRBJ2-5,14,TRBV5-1,CASSLEAPQETQYF
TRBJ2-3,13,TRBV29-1,CSVRTGRTDTQYF
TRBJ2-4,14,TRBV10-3,CAISEAQGINIQYF
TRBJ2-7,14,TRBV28,CASTLGQSPHEQYF
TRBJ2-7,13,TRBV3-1,CASSQERYYEQYF
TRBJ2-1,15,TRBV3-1,CASSQVYADYNEQFF
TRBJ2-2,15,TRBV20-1,CSASPVNSNTGKLFF
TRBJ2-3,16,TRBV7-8,CASSSWLAGGRDTQYF